The 11 T cell receptor beta chains given below trace back to one sample, sequenced in a study of metastatic and nonmetastatic thyroid tumors. TCRdb ran MiXCR on the PCR reads. Of around 27,000 clones listed, 14% to 15% are singletons. Each patient went into thyroid surgery without having received any treatment. Sequences were obtained from blood. The receptors derive from a female donor with papillary thyroid cancer or a benign thyroid nodule (not recorded which). Some clones in this sample may be carry-over from other donors' samples.

There are a few counts of this clone. It is likely a read error, because the conserved phenylalanine at the end of the CDR3 is missing. The CDR3: CASSLAAYEQYL. The DNA of the CDR3 is TGTGCCAGCAGTCTGGCGGCCTACGAGCAGTACCTC. J is TRBJ2-7 and V is TRBV28; no definite D call. CDR1 is MDHEN and CDR2 is SYDVKM in the germline V gene. V shed 5 bases and J shed 2 bases, with 7 bases lying between them. CDR3 length: 12 residues.

This clone was picked up one time. A far larger clone lies a single base away; this is likely a read error. The same CDR3 can be traced to other DNA sequences in this sample. The J gene is TRBJ1-3, the V gene TRBV28, with D possibly being TRBD1 (6 bases). The CDR3 sequence is 13 residues long. Germline V gives CDR1 MDHEN, CDR2 SYDVKM. The CDR3, as DNA: TGTGCCAGCGTCCAGGGGACTGGAAACACAATATATTTT. This translates into CASVQGTGNTIYF.

This clone was seen ten or more times. V gene TRBV5-4 combines with J gene TRBJ2-7; TRBD1 matches 7 bases. V shed 2 bases, J shed 2 bases, and the junction held 7 bases outside the gene matches. Germline lookup yields CDR1 SGHNT and CDR2 YYREEE (reference sequence). This CDR3 region has 15 residues. CDR3 in amino acids: CASSLENRGAYEQYF. DNA for the CDR3: TGTGCCAGCAGCTTAGAGAACAGGGGAGCCTACGAGCAGTACTTC.

The sample holds many counts of this clone. This sequence joins TRBV7-2 and TRBJ2-5; tentatively, D is TRBD1 (6 bases). The CDR3 loop spans 15 amino acids. V was shortened by 4 bases and J by 7 bases, with 19 bases between the two germline ends. Per the germline V gene, CDR1 is SGHTA and CDR2 is FQGNSA. CDR3 in amino acids: CASSSTNLDRRTQYF. CDR3 bases: TGTGCCAGCAGCTCAACGAATTTGGACAGAAGGACCCAGTACTTC. The full variable domain, completed using reference TRBV7-2 and TRBJ2-5, is GAGVSQSPSNKVTEKGKDVELRCDPISGHTALYWYRQSLGQGLEFLIYFQGNSAPDKSGLPSDRFSAERTGGSVSTLTIQRTQQEDSAVYLCASSSTNLDRRTQYFGPGTRLLVL.

By sample share, this clone is medium-sized. The chain combines TRBV10-3 with TRBJ2-7; D is possibly TRBD1 or TRBD2 (5 bases each). Germline values: CDR1 ENHRY, CDR2 SYGVKD. The germline V and J ends were trimmed by 2 bases and 1 base, with 12 bases remaining between them. The CDR3 has 15 amino acids. CDR3 sequence reads: CAISEIGTTSYEQYF. CDR3 sequence (DNA): TGTGCCATCAGTGAGATCGGGACCACGTCCTACGAGCAGTACTTC.

The J gene is TRBJ2-7, the V gene TRBV2, with D perhaps TRBD1 or TRBD2 (5 bases each). The CDR3 runs 16 residues. V shed 7 bases and J shed 3 bases, with 22 bases lying between them. CDR1 is SNHLY, CDR2 FYNNEI, per germline. CDR3 loop: CASMSRGEGPGYEQYF. The CDR3 region has the DNA TGTGCCAGCATGAGTAGGGGAGAAGGTCCGGGCTACGAGCAGTACTTC. The full variable domain, in which reference TRBV2 and TRBJ2-7 provide the parts outside the CDR3, is EPEVTQTPSHQVTQMGQEVILRCVPISNHLYFYWYRQILGQKVEFLVSFYNNEISEKSEIFDDQFSVERPDGSNFTLKIRSTKLEDSAMYFCASMSRGEGPGYEQYFGPGTRLTVT.

This clone was picked up a small number of times. One end of the junction is discordant with germline, which a read error may explain. The chain uses TRBV28 and TRBJ1-3; D uncertain. Germline CDR1 is MDHEN and CDR2 is SYDVKM. CDR3 length equals 16 residues. As DNA, the CDR3 is TGTGCCAGCAGTCCCCGCCCCGCATCCTCTGGAAACACAATATATTTT. Its translation is CASSPRPASSGNTIYF.

Sample share makes this clone medium-sized. The chain links TRBV27 to TRBJ2-7; 7 bases line up with TRBD1. CDR3 length: 15 amino acids. Losses at the gene ends were 0 bases for V and 3 bases for J; bases not matched to a gene: 5. Germline values: CDR1 MNHEY, CDR2 SMNVEV (reference sequence). CDR3 region: CASSLSYRGSYEQYF. Here the CDR3 DNA reads TGTGCCAGCAGTTTATCGTACAGGGGTAGCTACGAGCAGTACTTC.

This clone occurred many times. The rearrangement links TRBV11-1 to TRBJ2-2; TRBD2 might be the D (6 bases). The CDR3 consists of 16 residues. From germline, CDR1 is SGHAT and CDR2 FQDESV (reference sequence). V was trimmed by 5 bases and J by 4 bases, leaving 17 bases between them. The CDR3 coding sequence is TGTGCCAGCAGCCCCCCCCCGGGAGAGGGCACCGGGGAGCTGTTTTTT. Protein product: CASSPPPGEGTGELFF.

The J gene is TRBJ2-7, the V gene TRBV20-1, with 9 bases aligning to TRBD2. The V gene end was trimmed by 4 bases and the J gene end by 7 bases; junction bases not matched to a gene: 8. Germline lookup yields CDR1 DFQATT and CDR2 SNEGSKA (reference sequence). This CDR3 has 13 residues. The DNA for the CDR3 is TGCAGTGCTACTAGCGGGGTGGTTTGGGAGCAGTACTTC. This encodes CSATSGVVWEQYF.

On this clone: One end of the junction does not line up with germline, which may come from a read error. The rearrangement joins TRBV30 to TRBJ1-2; D is unclear. The CDR3 is 12 amino acids. Germline CDR1 GTSNPN, CDR2 SVGIG (reference sequence). CDR3 in DNA: TGTGCCTGGAGAGGAGCGCACTATGGCTTCACCTTC. This encodes CAWRGAHYGFTF.